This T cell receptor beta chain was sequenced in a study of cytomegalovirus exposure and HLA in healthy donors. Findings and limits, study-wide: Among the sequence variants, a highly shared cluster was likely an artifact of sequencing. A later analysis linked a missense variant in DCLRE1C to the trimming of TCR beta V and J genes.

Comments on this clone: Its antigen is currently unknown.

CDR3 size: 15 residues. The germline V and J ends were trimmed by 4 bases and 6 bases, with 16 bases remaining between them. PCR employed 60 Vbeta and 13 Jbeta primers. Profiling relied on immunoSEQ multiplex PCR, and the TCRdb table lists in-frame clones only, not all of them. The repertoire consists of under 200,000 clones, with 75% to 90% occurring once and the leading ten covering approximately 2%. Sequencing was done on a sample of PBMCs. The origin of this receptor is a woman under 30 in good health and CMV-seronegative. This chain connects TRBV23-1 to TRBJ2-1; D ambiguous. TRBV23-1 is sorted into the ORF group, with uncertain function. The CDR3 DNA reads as TGCGCCAGCAGTCCGCTCCCCTTGCCGGGCAATGAGCAGTTCTTC. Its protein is CASSPLPLPGNEQFF.